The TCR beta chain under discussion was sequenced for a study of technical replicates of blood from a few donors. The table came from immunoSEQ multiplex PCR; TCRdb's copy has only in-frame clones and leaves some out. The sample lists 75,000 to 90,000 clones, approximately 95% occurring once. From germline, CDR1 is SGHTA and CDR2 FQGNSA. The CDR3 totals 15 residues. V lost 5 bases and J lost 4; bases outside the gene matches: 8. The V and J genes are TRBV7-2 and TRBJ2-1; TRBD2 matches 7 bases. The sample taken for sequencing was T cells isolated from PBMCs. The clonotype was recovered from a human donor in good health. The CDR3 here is CASSPGLADYNEQFF. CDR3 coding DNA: TGTGCCAGCAGCCCAGGGCTAGCGGATTACAATGAGCAGTTCTTC.